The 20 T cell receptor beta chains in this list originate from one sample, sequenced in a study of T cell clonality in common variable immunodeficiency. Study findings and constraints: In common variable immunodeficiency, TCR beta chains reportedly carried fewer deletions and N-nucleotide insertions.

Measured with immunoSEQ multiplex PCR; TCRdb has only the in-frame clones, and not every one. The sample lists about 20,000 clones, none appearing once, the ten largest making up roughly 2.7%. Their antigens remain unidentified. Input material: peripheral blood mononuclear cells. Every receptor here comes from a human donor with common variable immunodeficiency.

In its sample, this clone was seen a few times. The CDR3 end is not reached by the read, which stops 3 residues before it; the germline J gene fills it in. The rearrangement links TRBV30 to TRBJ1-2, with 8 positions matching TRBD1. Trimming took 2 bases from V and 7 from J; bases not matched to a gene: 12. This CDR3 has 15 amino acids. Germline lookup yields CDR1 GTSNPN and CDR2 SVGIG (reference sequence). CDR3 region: CAWSPLRGRIGGYTF. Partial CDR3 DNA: TGTGCCTGGAGTCCACTCAGGGGGCGAATCGGTGGC.

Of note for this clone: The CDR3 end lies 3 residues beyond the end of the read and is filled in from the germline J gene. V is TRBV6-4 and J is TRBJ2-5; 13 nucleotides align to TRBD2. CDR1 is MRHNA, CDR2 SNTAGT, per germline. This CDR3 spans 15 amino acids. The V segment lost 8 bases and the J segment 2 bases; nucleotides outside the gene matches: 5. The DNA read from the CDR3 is TGTGCCAGCGCAAGACTAGCGGGGGGTCAAGAGACC. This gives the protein CASARLAGGQET. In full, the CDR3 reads CASARLAGGQETQYF.

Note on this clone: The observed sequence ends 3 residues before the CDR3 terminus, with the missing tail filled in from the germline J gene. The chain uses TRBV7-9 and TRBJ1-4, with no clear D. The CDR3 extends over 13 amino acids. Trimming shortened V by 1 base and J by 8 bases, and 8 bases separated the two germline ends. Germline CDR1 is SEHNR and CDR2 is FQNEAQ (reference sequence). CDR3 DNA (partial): TGTGCCAGCAGCTTAGTCGAGGGCGAAAAA. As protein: CASSLVEGEK. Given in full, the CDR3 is CASSLVEGEKLFF.

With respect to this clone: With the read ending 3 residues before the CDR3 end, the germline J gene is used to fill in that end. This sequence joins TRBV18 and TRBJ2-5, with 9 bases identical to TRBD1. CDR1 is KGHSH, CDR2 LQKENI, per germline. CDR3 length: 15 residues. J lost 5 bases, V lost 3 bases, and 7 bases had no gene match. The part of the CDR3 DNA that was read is TGTGCCAGCTCACCTCCCCGGACAGGGGTGGAGACC. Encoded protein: CASSPPRTGVET. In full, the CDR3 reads CASSPPRTGVETQYF.

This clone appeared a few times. The CDR3 sequence: CASSIEGRAGNEQFF. The part of the CDR3 DNA that was read is TGTGCCAGTAGTATAGAAGGGAGGGCGGGCAATGAG. This chain uses TRBV19 with TRBJ2-1, with TRBD2 matching over 7 bases. Read coverage stops 3 residues before the CDR3 terminus; the germline J gene supplies the remainder. The germline V gene encodes CDR1 LNHDA and CDR2 SQIVND (reference sequence). This CDR3 has 15 amino acids. The ends lost 0 bases at V and 6 bases at J; junction bases unmatched: 5.

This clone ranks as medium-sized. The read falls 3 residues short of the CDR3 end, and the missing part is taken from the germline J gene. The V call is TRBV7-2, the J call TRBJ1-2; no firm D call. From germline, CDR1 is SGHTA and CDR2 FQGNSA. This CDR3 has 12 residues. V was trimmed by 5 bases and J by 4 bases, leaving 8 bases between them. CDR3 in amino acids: CASSQQFYGYTF. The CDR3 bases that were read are TGTGCCAGCAGCCAACAATTCTATGGC.

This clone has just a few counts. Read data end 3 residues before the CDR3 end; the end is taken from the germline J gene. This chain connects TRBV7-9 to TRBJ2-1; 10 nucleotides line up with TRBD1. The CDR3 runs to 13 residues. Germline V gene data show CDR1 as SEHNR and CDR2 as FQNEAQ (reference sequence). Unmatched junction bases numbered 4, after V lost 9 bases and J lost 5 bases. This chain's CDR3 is CARGTGANNEQFF. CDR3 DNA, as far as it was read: TGTGCCAGGGGGACAGGGGCTAACAATGAG. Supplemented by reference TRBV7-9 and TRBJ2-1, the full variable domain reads DTGVSQNPRHKITKRGQNVTFRCDPISEHNRLYWYRQTLGQGPEFLTYFQNEAQLEKSRLLSDRFSAERPKGSFSTLEIQRTEQGDSAMYLCARGTGANNEQFFGPGTRLTVL.

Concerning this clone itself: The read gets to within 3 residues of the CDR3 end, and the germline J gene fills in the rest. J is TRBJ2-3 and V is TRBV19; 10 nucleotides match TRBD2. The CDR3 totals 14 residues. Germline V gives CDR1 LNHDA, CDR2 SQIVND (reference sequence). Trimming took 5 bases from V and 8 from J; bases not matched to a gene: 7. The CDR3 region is CASSEASGRVTQYF. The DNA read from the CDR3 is TGTGCCAGTAGTGAAGCTAGCGGGAGAGTTACG. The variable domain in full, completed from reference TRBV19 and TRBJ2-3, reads DGGITQSPKYLFRKEGQNVTLSCEQNLNHDAMYWYRQDPGQGLRLIYYSQIVNDFQKGDIAEGYSVSREKKESFPLTVTSAQKNPTAFYLCASSEASGRVTQYFGPGTRLTVL.

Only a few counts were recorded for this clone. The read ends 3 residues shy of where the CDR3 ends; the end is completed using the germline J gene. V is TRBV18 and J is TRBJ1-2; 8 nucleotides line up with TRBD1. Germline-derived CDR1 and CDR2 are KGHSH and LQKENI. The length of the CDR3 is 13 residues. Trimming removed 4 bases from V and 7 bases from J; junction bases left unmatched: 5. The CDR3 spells CASSQGQGGGYTF. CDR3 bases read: TGTGCCAGCTCACAAGGACAGGGTGGTGGC.

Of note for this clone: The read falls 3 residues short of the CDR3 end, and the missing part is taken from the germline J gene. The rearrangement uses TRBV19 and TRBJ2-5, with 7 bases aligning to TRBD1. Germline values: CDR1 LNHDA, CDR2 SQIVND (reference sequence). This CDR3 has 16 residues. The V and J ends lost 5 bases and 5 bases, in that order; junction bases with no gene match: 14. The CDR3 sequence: CASSLRQGPRGETQYF. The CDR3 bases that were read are TGTGCCAGTAGTCTGAGACAGGGTCCCAGGGGGGAGACC.

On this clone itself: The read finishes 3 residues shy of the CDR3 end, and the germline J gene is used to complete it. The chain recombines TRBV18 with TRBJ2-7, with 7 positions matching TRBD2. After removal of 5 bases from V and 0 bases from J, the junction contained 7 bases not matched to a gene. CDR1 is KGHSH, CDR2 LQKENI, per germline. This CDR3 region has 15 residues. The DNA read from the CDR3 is TGTGCCAGCTCATCCCTCGGGGGGAGCTCCTACGAG. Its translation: CASSSLGGSSYE. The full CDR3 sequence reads CASSSLGGSSYEQYF.

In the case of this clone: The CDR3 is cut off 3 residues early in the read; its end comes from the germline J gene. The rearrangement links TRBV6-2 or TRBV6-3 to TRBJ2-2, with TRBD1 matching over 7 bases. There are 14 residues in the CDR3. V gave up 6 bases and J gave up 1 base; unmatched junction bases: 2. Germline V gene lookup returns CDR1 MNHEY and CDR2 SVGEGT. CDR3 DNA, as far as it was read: TGTGCCAGCAGACGGACAGGGAACACCGGGGAG. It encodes CASRRTGNTGE. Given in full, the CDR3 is CASRRTGNTGELFF.

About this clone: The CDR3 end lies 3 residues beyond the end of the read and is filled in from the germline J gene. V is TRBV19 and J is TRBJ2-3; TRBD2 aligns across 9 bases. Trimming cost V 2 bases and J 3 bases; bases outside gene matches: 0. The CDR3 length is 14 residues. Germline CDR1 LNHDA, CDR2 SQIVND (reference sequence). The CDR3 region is CASSILAGTDTQYF. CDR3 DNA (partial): TGTGCCAGTAGTATACTAGCGGGAACAGATACG.

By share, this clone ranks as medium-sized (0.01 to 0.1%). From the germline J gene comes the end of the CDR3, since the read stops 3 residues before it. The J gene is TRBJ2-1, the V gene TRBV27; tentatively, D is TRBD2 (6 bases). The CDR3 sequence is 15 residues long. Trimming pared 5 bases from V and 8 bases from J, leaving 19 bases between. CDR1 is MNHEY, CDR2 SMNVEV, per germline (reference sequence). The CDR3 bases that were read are TGTGCCAGCAGTGGGGATCGGGACTCTGCGGATGAG. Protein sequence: CASSGDRDSADE. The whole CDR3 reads CASSGDRDSADEQFF.

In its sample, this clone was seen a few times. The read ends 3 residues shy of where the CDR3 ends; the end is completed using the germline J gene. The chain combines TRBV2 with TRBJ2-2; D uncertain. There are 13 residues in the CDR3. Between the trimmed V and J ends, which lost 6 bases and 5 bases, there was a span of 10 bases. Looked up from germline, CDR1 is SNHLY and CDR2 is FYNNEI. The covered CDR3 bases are TGTGCCAGCAGAAAGGGTTCAACCGGGGAG. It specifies CASRKGSTGE. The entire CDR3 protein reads CASRKGSTGELFF.

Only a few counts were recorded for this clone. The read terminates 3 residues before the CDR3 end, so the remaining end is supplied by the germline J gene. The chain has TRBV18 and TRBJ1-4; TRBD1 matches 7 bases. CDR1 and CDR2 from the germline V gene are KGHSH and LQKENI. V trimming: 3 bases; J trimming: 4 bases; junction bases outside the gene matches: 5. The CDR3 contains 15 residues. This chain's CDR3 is CASSPPGQSNEKLFF. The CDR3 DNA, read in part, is TGTGCCAGCTCACCCCCGGGACAGAGTAATGAAAAA.

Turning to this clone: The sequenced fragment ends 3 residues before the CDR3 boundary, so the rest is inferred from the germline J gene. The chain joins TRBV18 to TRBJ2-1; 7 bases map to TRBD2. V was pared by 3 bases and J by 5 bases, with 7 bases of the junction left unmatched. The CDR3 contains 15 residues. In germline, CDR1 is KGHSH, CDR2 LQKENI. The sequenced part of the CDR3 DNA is TGTGCCAGCTCACCCTTGGGGGGGGGTGACAATGAG. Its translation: CASSPLGGGDNE. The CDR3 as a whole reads CASSPLGGGDNEQFF.

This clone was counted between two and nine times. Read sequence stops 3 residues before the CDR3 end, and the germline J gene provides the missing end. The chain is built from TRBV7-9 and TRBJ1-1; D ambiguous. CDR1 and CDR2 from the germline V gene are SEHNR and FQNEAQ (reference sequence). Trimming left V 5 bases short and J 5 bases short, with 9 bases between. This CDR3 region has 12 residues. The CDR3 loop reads CASSPVVTEAFF. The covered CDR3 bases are TGTGCCAGCAGCCCGGTAGTTACTGAA.

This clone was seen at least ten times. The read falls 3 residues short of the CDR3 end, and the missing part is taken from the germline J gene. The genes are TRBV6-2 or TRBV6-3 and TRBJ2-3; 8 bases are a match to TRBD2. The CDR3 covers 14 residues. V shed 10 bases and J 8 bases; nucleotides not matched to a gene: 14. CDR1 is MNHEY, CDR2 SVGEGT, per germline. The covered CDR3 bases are TGTGCCACCAAACCGGGACTAGAGGCCGGTACG. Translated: CATKPGLEAGT. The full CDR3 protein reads CATKPGLEAGTQYF.

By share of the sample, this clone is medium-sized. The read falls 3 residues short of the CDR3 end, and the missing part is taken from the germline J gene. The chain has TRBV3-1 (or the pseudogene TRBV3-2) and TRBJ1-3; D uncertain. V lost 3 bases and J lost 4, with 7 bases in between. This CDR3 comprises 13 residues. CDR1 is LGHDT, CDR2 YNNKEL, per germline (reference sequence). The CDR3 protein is CASSQAEGNTIYF. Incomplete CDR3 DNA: TGTGCCAGCAGCCAGGCGGAGGGAAACACC.